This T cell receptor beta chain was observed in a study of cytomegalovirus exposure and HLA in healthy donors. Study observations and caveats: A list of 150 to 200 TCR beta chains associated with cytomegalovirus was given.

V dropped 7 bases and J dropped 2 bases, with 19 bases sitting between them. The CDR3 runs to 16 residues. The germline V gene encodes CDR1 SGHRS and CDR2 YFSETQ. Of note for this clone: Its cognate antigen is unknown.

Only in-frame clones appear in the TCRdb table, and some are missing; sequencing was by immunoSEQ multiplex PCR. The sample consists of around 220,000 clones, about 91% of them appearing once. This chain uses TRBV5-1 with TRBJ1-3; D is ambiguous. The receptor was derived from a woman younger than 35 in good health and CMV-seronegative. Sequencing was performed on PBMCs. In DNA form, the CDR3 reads TGCGCCAGCCCACCATTGGGTAAGGAGACTGGAAACACCATATATTTT. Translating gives CASPPLGKETGNTIYF.